The 13 T cell receptor beta chains below were found in one sample sequenced in a study of tissue T cells after allogeneic stem cell transplantation. Sequencing used immunoSEQ multiplex PCR; TCRdb keeps in-frame clones, though not all of them. The sample carries about 24,000 clones, around 67% recorded once. The starting material was tissue from the ileum, obtained at autopsy. These receptors all come from a female donor over 55 with lung cancer.

CDR3 in amino acids: CASSVGRVDEQFF. For the CDR3, the DNA is TGTGCCAGCAGTGTCGGGCGGGTCGATGAGCAGTTCTTC. The chain employs TRBV2 and TRBJ2-1, with a weak D call TRBD2 (5 bases). Germline V gene sequence: CDR1 SNHLY, CDR2 FYNNEI. V dropped 4 bases and J dropped 8 bases, with 12 bases sitting between them. This CDR3 has 13 amino acids.

The CDR3 bases are TGTGCCAGCAGTTACACGGGAGATACGCAGTATTTT. This codes for CASSYTGDTQYF. The chain recombines TRBV6-5 with TRBJ2-3; the D is unclear. V was clipped by 2 bases and J by 5 bases, with 5 bases between them. Per germline, CDR1 MNHEY and CDR2 SVGAGI. CDR3 length: 12 amino acids.

The chain combines TRBV28 with TRBJ1-1, with D tentatively TRBD1 (5 bases). CDR3 length: 12 residues. Germline V gene sequence: CDR1 MDHEN, CDR2 SYDVKM. V was trimmed by 10 bases and J by 1 base, leaving 10 bases between them. CDR3 DNA: TGTGCCATAGACAGAAAGAACACTGAAGCTTTCTTT. Protein product: CAIDRKNTEAFF.

The rearrangement uses TRBV16 and TRBJ2-3; 10 bases align to TRBD1. The CDR3 extends over 15 amino acids. The J segment lost 4 bases and the V segment lost 4 bases, leaving 5 bases of the junction unmatched. CDR1 and CDR2 (germline): KGHSY, FQNENV. In nucleotides, the CDR3 is TGTGCCAGCAGCCGGGGACAGGGGAATGCAGATACGCAGTATTTT. It encodes CASSRGQGNADTQYF.

This clone occurred a few times. This chain joins TRBV19 and TRBJ1-4; D is perhaps TRBD1 (5 bases). The V end was cut by 4 bases, the J end by 7 bases, with 16 bases between. CDR1 and CDR2 from the germline V gene are LNHDA and SQIVND (reference sequence). CDR3 length: 15 amino acids. The DNA of the CDR3 is TGTGCCAGTAGTAGGGACTTGAGGTTGGGTGAAAAACTGTTTTTT. Protein sequence: CASSRDLRLGEKLFF. Variable domain in full (rest from reference TRBV19 and TRBJ1-4): DGGITQSPKYLFRKEGQNVTLSCEQNLNHDAMYWYRQDPGQGLRLIYYSQIVNDFQKGDIAEGYSVSREKKESFPLTVTSAQKNPTAFYLCASSRDLRLGEKLFFGSGTQLSVL.

This chain links TRBV6-5 with TRBJ1-4; TRBD1 aligns across 8 bases. J was trimmed by 4 bases and V by 5 bases; bases with no gene match: 6. In germline, CDR1 is MNHEY, CDR2 SVGAGI. CDR3 size: 15 residues. The CDR3: CASSRGQAYNEKLFF. The CDR3 DNA reads TGTGCCAGCAGTAGGGGACAGGCTTATAATGAAAAACTGTTTTTT.

The genes are TRBV11-3 and TRBJ1-1; the match to TRBD1 covers 9 bases. The CDR3 totals 17 residues. V dropped 5 bases and J dropped 0; count of bases not matched to a gene: 10. Germline V gene data show CDR1 as SGHNT and CDR2 as YENEEA. The CDR3 DNA reads TGTGCCAGCAGCCCTCCGGGACAGGGATGGATGAACACTGAAGCTTTCTTT. Translated: CASSPPGQGWMNTEAFF.

The CDR3 region is CASSWGGGRANTEAFF. The CDR3 DNA reads as TGCGCCAGCAGCTGGGGTGGCGGCAGGGCGAACACTGAAGCTTTCTTT. The gene calls are TRBV5-1 and TRBJ1-1; the D gene is possibly TRBD1 (5 bases). This CDR3 comprises 16 residues. Germline values: CDR1 SGHRS, CDR2 YFSETQ. The V and J ends lost 3 bases and 1 base respectively, with 16 bases between them. Full variable domain (remainder filled in from reference TRBV5-1 and TRBJ1-1): KAGVTQTPRYLIKTRGQQVTLSCSPISGHRSVSWYQQTPGQGLQFLFEYFSETQRNKGNFPGRFSGRQFSNSRSEMNVSTLELGDSALYLCASSWGGGRANTEAFFGQGTRLTVV.

In this sample, this clone turned up once. This chain connects TRBV3-1 (or the pseudogene TRBV3-2) to TRBJ2-7, with TRBD2 matching over 10 bases. The CDR3 contains 18 residues. V was pared by 1 base and J by 2 bases, with 11 bases of the junction left unmatched. CDR1 and CDR2 from the germline V gene are LGHDT and YNNKEL (reference sequence). In DNA form, the CDR3 reads TGTGCCAGCAGCCAAGGGACGAGAGCTAGCGGGAGTACCTACGAGCAGTACTTC. Translating gives CASSQGTRASGSTYEQYF.

The chain's CDR3 is CASSQGGEGGETQYF. DNA for the CDR3: TGTGCCAGCAGCCAGGGGGGGGAAGGTGGGGAGACCCAGTACTTC. The V and J genes are TRBV7-8 and TRBJ2-5; tentatively, D is TRBD1 or TRBD2 (7 bases each). This CDR3 spans 15 amino acids. Trimming stripped 5 bases from V and 5 bases from J, with 18 bases between. CDR1 and CDR2 from the germline V gene are SGHVS and FQNEAQ.

The V gene is TRBV18, the J gene TRBJ2-5; D gene ambiguous. Germline-derived CDR1 and CDR2 are KGHSH and LQKENI. This CDR3 comprises 11 residues. Trimming took 1 base from V and 3 from J, leaving 0 bases between them. For the CDR3, the DNA is TGTGCCAGCTCACCACAAGAGACCCAGTACTTC. Protein sequence: CASSPQETQYF.

The chain combines TRBV13 with TRBJ2-5, with 10 bases fitting TRBD1. CDR1 and CDR2 (germline): PRHDT, FYEKMQ (reference sequence). The CDR3 length is 14 residues. V trimming: 6 bases; J trimming: 5 bases; junction bases outside the gene matches: 6. CDR3 sequence reads: CASRGQGGKETQYF. Here the CDR3 DNA reads TGTGCCAGCAGAGGACAGGGGGGGAAGGAGACCCAGTACTTC.

The chain employs TRBV30 and TRBJ2-3, with D maybe TRBD1 (5 bases). Trimming took 4 bases from V and 5 from J, leaving 10 bases between them. There are 12 residues in the CDR3. The germline V gene encodes CDR1 GTSNPN and CDR2 SVGIG (reference sequence). CDR3 coding DNA: TGTGCCTGGACCAGGGTGGGAGATACGCAGTATTTT. It encodes CAWTRVGDTQYF.